Below, 8 T cell receptor beta chains from the same sample are listed, as sequenced in a study of OX40 agonist ivuxolimab in advanced cancers. TCRdb's copy holds only in-frame clones and misses some; the assay was immunoSEQ multiplex PCR. The data contain approximately 33,000 clones, about nine tenths of them singletons. The material was CD4+ or CD8+ T cells sorted from blood, obtained in a trial of the OX40 agonist ivuxolimab. These receptor sequences come from an adult with an advanced solid tumor such as melanoma, head and neck, liver or kidney cancer.

Regarding this clone: This likely comes from a read error, as the CDR3 has no conserved phenylalanine or tryptophan at its end. The V call is TRBV28, the J call TRBJ1-2; 7 nucleotides agree with TRBD1. Germline trimming cut 6 bases from V and 3 bases from J; bases unmatched to any gene: 7. The CDR3 spans 14 residues. Germline lookup yields CDR1 MDHEN and CDR2 SYDVKM. The CDR3 bases are TGTGCCAGCAGCTACCAAGACAGGGACTATGGCTACACCCTC. Its protein product is CASSYQDRDYGYTL.

The CDR3 DNA follows: TGCGCCAGCAGCCGCAGAAGTCTCGGACAGGACTCCTACGAGCAGTACTTC. It translates to CASSRRSLGQDSYEQYF. This rearrangement joins TRBV4-1 to TRBJ2-7, with 7 bases identical to TRBD1. Per the germline V gene, CDR1 is MGHRA and CDR2 is YSYEKL. The CDR3 has 17 residues. With 4 bases clipped from V and 0 bases from J, the junction kept 12 bases outside the gene matches.

V and J are TRBV7-5 and TRBJ2-7; the table's TRBD2 call for D was not verified on the DNA. TRBV7-5 is labeled a pseudogene. CDR3 size: 14 residues. The CDR3 DNA reads as TGTGCCAGAAGCTATCCGGGACTACGCTACGAGCAGTACTTC. This codes for CARSYPGLRYEQYF.

In DNA form, the CDR3 reads TGTGCCAGCAGTTTTGGAGGGAGAGCAACTAATGAAAAACTGTTTTTT. Protein sequence: CASSFGGRATNEKLFF. V and J are TRBV6-6 and TRBJ1-4; D unclear. The germline V and J ends were trimmed by 4 bases and 0 bases, with 12 bases remaining between them. Germline assignment: CDR1 MNHNY and CDR2 SVGAGI (reference sequence). This CDR3 contains 16 residues.

In this sample, this clone turned up a few times. This chain joins TRBV19 and TRBJ2-7, with a possible D match to TRBD1 (5 bases). From germline, CDR1 is LNHDA and CDR2 SQIVND (reference sequence). Trimming left V 3 bases short and J 5 bases short, with 11 bases between. CDR3 size: 13 residues. In DNA, the CDR3 is TGTGCCAGTAGTATGGCAGGGCGTCACGAGCAGTACTTC. As protein: CASSMAGRHEQYF.

The chain links TRBV5-6 to TRBJ2-7, with a possible D match to TRBD1 (5 bases). The CDR3 loop spans 15 amino acids. Germline lookup yields CDR1 SGHDT and CDR2 YYEEEE. The V and J ends lost 0 bases and 0 bases respectively, with 10 bases between them. Here the CDR3 reads CASSLEGQGSYEQYF. CDR3 DNA: TGTGCCAGCAGCTTGGAGGGTCAGGGCTCCTACGAGCAGTACTTC.

V and J are TRBV4-1 and TRBJ1-2; 11 bases are shared with TRBD1. The CDR3 length is 14 residues. Trimming cost V 4 bases and J 8 bases; bases outside gene matches: 6. The germline V gene encodes CDR1 MGHRA and CDR2 YSYEKL. The CDR3: CASSPDRGQGGYTF. DNA for the CDR3: TGCGCCAGCAGCCCGGACAGGGGGCAGGGAGGCTACACCTTC.

The chain recombines TRBV4-2 with TRBJ2-5; 9 bases fit TRBD2. J gave up 5 bases and V 2 bases, and 6 bases lay outside the gene matches. Germline V gives CDR1 LGHNA, CDR2 YNFKEQ. This CDR3 region has 15 residues. CDR3 loop: CASSQYKREAETQYF. The CDR3 region has the DNA TGTGCCAGCAGCCAATACAAGCGGGAGGCGGAGACCCAGTACTTC.